Below are 18 T cell receptor beta chains sequenced from a single sample in a study of T cells in Graves' hyperthyroidism and ophthalmopathy. RNA transcripts served as the template for amplifying TCR beta CDR3 regions. The TCR CDR3 first-round RT-PCR relied on the HTBI primer set. TCRdb independently ran MiXCR on the multiplex PCR reads; one entry per CDR3 protein. The table records 490,000 or so distinct CDR3 sequences, around 15% of them present only once. The sequencing sample was made of blood. Receptors were obtained from a woman aged 25 to 39 with Graves' ophthalmopathy.

Of note for this clonotype: At one of its ends the junction is not consistent with the germline gene, which may arise from a read error. The gene calls are TRBV27 and TRBJ2-7, with D possibly being TRBD1 (6 bases). CDR3 length: 14 residues. Germline CDR1 is MNHEY and CDR2 is SMNVEV (reference sequence). CDR3 amino acids: CASSLPGQSYKQYF. DNA for the CDR3: TGTGCCAGCAGCCTCCCCGGACAGTCCTACAAGCAGTACTTC.

In its sample, this clonotype was seen a few times. The chain carries TRBV4-3 and TRBJ2-3; perhaps TRBD2 as D (6 bases). V was pared by 3 bases and J by 1 base, with 11 bases between. This CDR3 is 15 amino acids long. Germline-derived CDR1 and CDR2 are LGHNA and YSLEER. The CDR3: CASSQRASGTDTQYF. CDR3 nucleotides: TGCGCCAGCAGCCAGAGGGCTAGCGGCACAGATACGCAGTATTTT.

This clonotype was recorded at least ten times. The CDR3 reads CASSLEVTGALKGQFF. The CDR3 coding sequence is TGTGCCAGCAGCTTAGAGGTGACAGGGGCTTTGAAGGGGCAGTTCTTC. The V and J genes are TRBV7-2 and TRBJ2-1, with TRBD1 matching 8 bases. Germline V gene data show CDR1 as SGHTA and CDR2 as FQGNSA. The CDR3 covers 16 residues. Trimming took 1 base from V and 12 from J; bases not matched to a gene: 14.

As concerns this clonotype: An end of the junction differs from the germline gene, which may be a read error. The chain uses TRBV19 and TRBJ2-2; D may be TRBD2 (5 bases). The CDR3 has 15 amino acids. CDR1 and CDR2 from the germline V gene are LNHDA and SQIVND (reference sequence). The CDR3 sequence is CANSISAANTGELFF. DNA for the CDR3: TGTGCCAATAGTATATCAGCGGCGAACACCGGGGAGCTGTTTTTT.

In this sample, this clonotype turned up many times. V and J are TRBV20-1 and TRBJ1-1, with D hard to call. V was cut by 7 bases and J by 8 bases, with 14 bases left in between. From germline, CDR1 is DFQATT and CDR2 SNEGSKA (reference sequence). This CDR3 is built from 11 residues. The CDR3 DNA reads as TGCAGTGTAGAACAGAGCGACGAAGCTTTCTTT. Translation: CSVEQSDEAFF.

Only a few counts were recorded for this clonotype. The chain links TRBV30 to TRBJ2-7, with 11 bases aligning to TRBD1. The V gene end was trimmed by 0 bases and the J gene end by 4 bases; junction bases not matched to a gene: 8. This CDR3 is built from 16 residues. Per germline, CDR1 GTSNPN and CDR2 SVGIG (reference sequence). This CDR3 is CAWSVGVGTGGYEQYF. CDR3 DNA sequence: TGTGCCTGGAGTGTGGGGGTAGGGACAGGGGGTTACGAGCAGTACTTC.

This clonotype was recorded at least ten times. The chain joins TRBV20-1 to TRBJ2-3; D might be TRBD2 (6 bases). The CDR3 runs to 12 residues. Germline V CDR1 and CDR2: DFQATT, SNEGSKA (reference sequence). The CDR3, as DNA: TGCAGCCTTAGCGGAACCACAGATACGCAGTATTTT. The encoded protein is CSLSGTTDTQYF.

This chain links TRBV4-1 with TRBJ2-1; TRBD2 agrees at 14 bases. The ends lost 4 bases at V and 7 bases at J; junction bases unmatched: 9. The CDR3 is made up of 17 amino acids. Germline-derived CDR1 and CDR2 are MGHRA and YSYEKL. The CDR3, as DNA: TGCGCCAGCAGCCCCGGCGAAGGACTAGCGGGAGGTAATGAGCAGTTCTTC. Its protein is CASSPGEGLAGGNEQFF.

The sample holds many counts of this clonotype. The chain uses TRBV20-1 and TRBJ2-3; 9 bases fit TRBD1. The V and J ends lost 6 bases and 4 bases, in that order; junction bases with no gene match: 5. This CDR3 region has 13 residues. Germline V CDR1 and CDR2: DFQATT, SNEGSKA (reference sequence). CDR3: CSAPTGGSDTQYF. The DNA of the CDR3 is TGCAGTGCCCCGACAGGGGGGTCAGATACGCAGTATTTT.

The V gene is TRBV29-1, the J gene TRBJ2-2; D is possibly TRBD1 (7 bases). CDR1 SQVTM and CDR2 ANQGSEA come from the germline V gene. The CDR3 has 15 amino acids. Trimming stripped 4 bases from V and 0 bases from J, with 12 bases between. The CDR3: CSVVPGGTNTGELFF. In DNA form, the CDR3 reads TGCAGCGTTGTCCCAGGGGGGACGAACACCGGGGAGCTGTTTTTT.

The chain carries TRBV10-3 and TRBJ2-2; TRBD2 might be the D (5 bases). Trimming took off 3 bases at V and 1 base at J, with 12 bases between the two ends. The CDR3 is 16 amino acids. CDR1 and CDR2 from the germline V gene are ENHRY and SYGVKD. The DNA of the CDR3 is TGTGCCATCAGTGATCAAGTGAGGGAGAACACCGGGGAGCTGTTTTTT. Its translation: CAISDQVRENTGELFF.

The CDR3 loop reads CSAKVLTGGINNEQFF. The CDR3 region has the DNA TGCAGTGCTAAGGTTTTGACAGGGGGGATAAACAATGAGCAGTTCTTC. The chain uses TRBV20-1 and TRBJ2-1, with 9 bases lining up with TRBD1. The CDR3 is 16 amino acids. Germline trimming cut 4 bases from V and 5 bases from J; bases unmatched to any gene: 12. Germline V lookup: CDR1 DFQATT, CDR2 SNEGSKA (reference sequence).

J is TRBJ2-1 and V is TRBV28, with 7 bases fitting TRBD1. Germline V gene lookup returns CDR1 MDHEN and CDR2 SYDVKM. This CDR3 region has 14 residues. The ends lost 8 bases at V and 7 bases at J; junction bases unmatched: 11. CDR3 coding DNA: TGTGCCAGCCGAGGACAGGCCCTAAGGAATGAGCAGTTCTTC. Its translation: CASRGQALRNEQFF.

The sample holds many counts of this clonotype. This sequence joins TRBV20-1 and TRBJ2-2; 8 bases fit TRBD2. With V trimmed by 2 bases and J by 5 bases, 7 bases remained unmatched. The CDR3 consists of 15 residues. Germline lookup yields CDR1 DFQATT and CDR2 SNEGSKA (reference sequence). CDR3 loop: CSARKASGLTGELFF. The CDR3 region has the DNA TGCAGTGCTAGAAAGGCTAGCGGGTTGACCGGGGAGCTGTTTTTT.

This rearrangement joins TRBV6-1 to TRBJ2-4, with D perhaps given as TRBD1 or TRBD2 (6 bases each). CDR1 is MNHNS, CDR2 SASEGT, per germline. Trimming cost V 5 bases and J 5 bases, with 25 bases left between them. There are 18 residues in the CDR3. For the CDR3, the DNA is TGTGCCAGCAGTTCCTTACCCCCTCGAGGGGGGCATCAAAACATTCAGTACTTC. It yields the protein CASSSLPPRGGHQNIQYF.

This clonotype was detected a few times. This sequence joins TRBV10-1 and TRBJ1-5; D is unresolved. The CDR3 has 13 residues. The germline CDR1 and CDR2 sequences are WNHNN and SYGVQD (reference sequence). With 3 bases removed from V and 7 bases from J, the gap between germline ends came to 10 bases. The CDR3 reads CASSEMVFQPQHF. CDR3 coding DNA: TGCGCCAGCAGTGAAATGGTATTCCAGCCCCAGCATTTT.

This clonotype was seen at least ten times. The chain is built from TRBV30 and TRBJ1-1; weak D call: TRBD1 (5 bases). Germline values: CDR1 GTSNPN, CDR2 SVGIG (reference sequence). The ends were cut back, 3 bases at V and 3 bases at J, with 8 bases in the middle. CDR3 length: 12 amino acids. For the CDR3, the DNA is TGTGCCTGGAGGGGAGGGGACACTGAAGCTTTCTTT. Translated: CAWRGGDTEAFF.

This clonotype was picked up a small number of times. The genes are TRBV7-9 and TRBJ2-7; TRBD1 matches 9 bases. CDR1 SEHNR and CDR2 FQNEAQ come from the germline V gene (reference sequence). After removal of 3 bases from V and 6 bases from J, the junction contained 9 bases not matched to a gene. The CDR3 is made up of 15 amino acids. The CDR3 DNA reads TGTGCCAGCAGCTTTGGGGGGACAGGGATAGGCGAGCAGTACTTC. As protein: CASSFGGTGIGEQYF.